The present entry profiles one TCR beta chain with its context. Its antigen is not identified. The data derive from a study of shared clonotypes between healthy human individuals. Study results and limitations: Sampling was confined to blood; repertoires within tissues likely differ.

Only in-frame clones appear in the TCRdb table, and some are missing; sequencing was by immunoSEQ multiplex PCR. The data contain a few million clones, 85% to 95% of them singletons. Sequenced: naive CD4+ T cells from PBMCs. Subset indicated: CD45RA+ positively selected. The receptor was isolated from a man younger than 35 in good health. Some clones in this sample may be carry-over from other donors' samples.

The DNA for the CDR3 is TGTGCCAGCAGCTTGTATCCCCCCAGAGGGGTCCCCCAGTACTTC. Translating gives CASSLYPPRGVPQYF. The chain combines TRBV5-6 with TRBJ2-5; the D gene could be TRBD1 or TRBD2 (5 bases each). Germline lookup yields CDR1 SGHDT and CDR2 YYEEEE. The CDR3 has 15 amino acids. Trimming shortened V by 1 base and J by 9 bases, and 19 bases separated the two germline ends. Looking up the rest from reference TRBV5-6 and TRBJ2-5 gives the full variable domain: DAGVTQSPTHLIKTRGQQVTLRCSPKSGHDTVSWYQQALGQGPQFIFQYYEEEERQRGNFPDRFSGHQFPNYSSELNVNALLLGDSALYLCASSLYPPRGVPQYFGPGTRLLVL.